This T cell receptor (beta chain) appears in the sequencing data of a study of T cells after yellow fever vaccination (dated by TCRdb to between 2017 and 2020). Study-wide context: Libraries from fractions with low cell numbers were prepared with the SMART-Seq v4 Ultra Low Input RNA kit. To follow T-cell clones before and after both primary and booster YFV17D yellow fever vaccination, bulk TCR alpha and beta repertoires underwent longitudinal sequencing. The cohort comprised two healthy male donors, one aged 18 to 29 and one aged 30 to 40 years. Blood was drawn at multiple timepoints before and after primary and secondary immunization, with bulk PBMC replicates and cell subsets isolated.

The treatment or condition label corresponds to: live attenuated yellow fever vaccine strain. A standard Ficoll-Paque protocol was used to isolate PBMCs from peripheral blood. Dynabeads CD4 and CD8 positive selection kits were used to isolate the CD4 and CD8 T-cell fractions. RNA was extracted with TriZol from bulk PBMCs, CD4 and CD8 fractions, and dextramer-positive and dextramer-negative fractions. TCR cDNA was synthesized by 5'RACE template switching, which introduced a universal primer site and unique molecular identifiers. cDNA synthesis was primed from both the TCR alpha and TCR beta constant segments. Library amplification used two PCR steps, and the second PCR step added sample barcodes and sequencing adapters. Sequencing of libraries was done on Illumina HiSeq 2500 (2x100 bp) or NovaSeq (2x150 bp). In the source study's methods: Demultiplexing of reads and collapsing into UMI consensus sequences were performed with MIGEC, and V(D)J alignment was carried out with MiXCR. Vaccine-responding clonotypes were defined with edgeR using replicate PBMC samples, requiring FDR below 0.01 and a log2 fold change above 5 up to day 15. CD4 or CD8 identity was assigned to each bulk clonotype according to whether the clonotype was present at higher abundance in the sequenced CD4 repertoire or the sequenced CD8 repertoire. TCRdb reran the public reads through fastp at Q25 and MiXCR, keeping productive beta chains. One record per CDR3 amino acid sequence lists the most common genes and DNA. The authors' filters were not applied to this entry. The sample yields about 170,000 distinct CDR3 sequences; about 6.2% were counted once. Less than 3.5% of the sample comes from the top ten.

This clonotype was detected many times. Its cognate antigen has yet to be identified. The input lacks base qualities; no much larger clone sits a single base away. Paper-wide results and their limitations: The study included only a couple of donors, which limits how far the findings can be generalized. FACS-sorted repertoires could contain abundant contaminating clonotypes from the bulk population, so computational filtering was required. Compared with the primary T-cell response, the secondary T-cell response was weaker but faster, peaking on day 5 rather than day 15. A small share of clonotypes was detected in both CD4 and CD8 compartments, with the overlap likely arising from convergent recombination. After the booster, most clones that had expanded after primary vaccination were detected again (around 95% of CD4 and more than 80% of CD8), suggesting broad maintenance of memory.

Counted from cysteine to phenylalanine, this CDR3 has 15 amino acids. Only CDR3 DNA is held: 45 bases, read in frame from base 1. CDR1 and CDR2 are read off the germline V gene (reference sequence) as DFQATT and SNEGSKA. V lost 1 base and J lost 4 bases; the stretch between them is 16 bases long. This clonotype was sampled from a man younger than 35 who received the YFV17D yellow fever vaccine. The sequencing used CD4+ T cells sorted from PBMCs, collected on the day of the first yellow fever vaccination. The receptor chain draws on TRBV20-1 and TRBJ1-1; TRBD1 is possibly the D segment (5 matching bases). The DNA sequence is as follows: TGCAGTGCTAGAGTAGGTGGGGGGGTGAGCACTGAAGCTTTCTTT. This sequence encodes CSARVGGGVSTEAFF.